These 8 T cell receptor beta chains were all obtained from the same sample, sequenced in a study of CD8 T cells in Susac syndrome. Roughly 0.45 to 1 ug RNA was reverse transcribed with random hexamers. One entry per CDR3 protein results from TCRdb running MiXCR on the immunoSEQ multiplex PCR reads. The table lists under 200,000 distinct CDR3 sequences, about 91% of them singletons. Material for sequencing was CD4+ T cells from PBMCs. The receptors were gathered from a human donor with Susac syndrome.

This sequence joins TRBV6-5 and TRBJ2-5; D is unresolved. The CDR3 has 18 residues. Germline CDR1 MNHEY, CDR2 SVGAGI. Trimming left V 0 bases short and J 4 bases short, with 21 bases between. The CDR3 reads CASSYSEKRSSWRETQYF. In DNA, the CDR3 is TGTGCCAGCAGTTACTCTGAAAAACGGAGTTCGTGGAGAGAGACCCAGTACTTC.

V gene TRBV4-1 combines with J gene TRBJ2-7; D unclear. The CDR3 loop spans 14 amino acids. Germline V gives CDR1 MGHRA, CDR2 YSYEKL. V was clipped by 0 bases and J by 9 bases, with 15 bases between them. CDR3 in amino acids: CASSQDPQVSVQYF. CDR3 coding DNA: TGCGCCAGCAGCCAAGATCCGCAGGTTTCGGTGCAGTACTTC.

The chain links TRBV5-1 to TRBJ1-1, with D tentatively TRBD1 (5 bases). Germline V CDR1 and CDR2: SGHRS, YFSETQ. The CDR3 length is 15 residues. Trimming removed 5 bases at V and 3 bases at J, with 17 bases between. The CDR3 nucleotides are TGCGCCAGCAGGACTCTTCTCGGAGGGGACACTGAAGCTTTCTTT. This sequence encodes CASRTLLGGDTEAFF.

This clonotype was observed a few times. The chain has TRBV12-3 or TRBV12-4 and TRBJ1-2, with D hard to call. CDR3 length equals 13 residues. The V and J ends lost 3 bases and 0 bases respectively, with 5 bases between them. CDR3 residues: CASSFGSNYGYTF. The CDR3 bases are TGTGCCAGCAGTTTCGGCTCTAACTATGGCTACACCTTC.

The chain uses TRBV18 and TRBJ2-2, with D unclear. This CDR3 contains 14 residues. Germline V CDR1 and CDR2: KGHSH, LQKENI. The V and J ends lost 7 bases and 6 bases respectively, with 15 bases between them. Here the CDR3 DNA reads TGTGCCAGCTTCCAGTACCCGGAAGCCGGGGAGCTGTTTTTT. This translates into CASFQYPEAGELFF.

The chain links TRBV7-9 to TRBJ2-3, with D perhaps TRBD2 (6 bases). This CDR3 has 16 residues. V was pared by 1 base and J by 1 base, with 12 bases between. CDR1 is SEHNR and CDR2 is FQNEAQ in the germline V gene (reference sequence). CDR3 residues: CASSLGAGVRTDTQYF. Here the CDR3 DNA reads TGTGCCAGCAGCTTAGGAGCGGGCGTCCGCACAGATACGCAGTATTTT.

The V and J genes are TRBV24-1 and TRBJ2-5, with D tentatively TRBD2 (5 bases). Germline-derived CDR1 and CDR2 are KGHDR and SFDVKD. The germline V and J ends were trimmed by 6 bases and 5 bases, with 15 bases remaining between them. This CDR3 has 14 amino acids. CDR3 sequence: CATSSSGSVETQYF. The CDR3 DNA follows: TGTGCCACCAGTAGCAGCGGAAGTGTGGAGACCCAGTACTTC.

The chain has TRBV20-1 and TRBJ2-1, with 13 nucleotides matching TRBD2. J gave up 5 bases and V 3 bases, and 4 bases lay outside the gene matches. The CDR3 is made up of 15 amino acids. Germline CDR1 and CDR2: DFQATT and SNEGSKA (reference sequence). The CDR3 is CSASTTSGGHNEQFF. The CDR3 DNA reads as TGCAGTGCTAGTACGACTAGCGGGGGGCACAATGAGCAGTTCTTC.